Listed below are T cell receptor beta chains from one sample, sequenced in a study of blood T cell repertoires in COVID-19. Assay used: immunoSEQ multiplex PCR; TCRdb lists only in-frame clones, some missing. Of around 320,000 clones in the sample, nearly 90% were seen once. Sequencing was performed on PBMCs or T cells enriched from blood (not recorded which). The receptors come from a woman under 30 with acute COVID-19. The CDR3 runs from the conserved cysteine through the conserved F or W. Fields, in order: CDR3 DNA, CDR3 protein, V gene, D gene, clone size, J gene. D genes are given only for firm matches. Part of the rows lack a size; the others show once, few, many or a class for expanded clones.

DNA: TGTGCCAGCAGCTTAGTCTATATCGAGGGTCTTAGCAATCAGCCCCAGCATTTT
CDR3: CASSLVYIEGLSNQPQHF
V: TRBV7-2
D: .
size: .
J: TRBJ1-5

DNA: TGTGCCAGCAGCCAAGAGGGGACTTTCGACTCCTACAATGAGCAGTTCTTC
CDR3: CASSQEGTFDSYNEQFF
V: TRBV4-2
D: .
size: few
J: TRBJ2-1

DNA: TGTGCCAGCAGTTACACCCGGACACAAGAAGCTTTCTTT
CDR3: CASSYTRTQEAFF
V: TRBV6-5
D: .
size: .
J: TRBJ1-1

DNA: TGTGCCTGGAGTGTGGACAGCTATGGCTACACCTTC
CDR3: CAWSVDSYGYTF
V: TRBV30
D: .
size: .
J: TRBJ1-2

DNA: TGCGCCAGCAGCCAAGAATGGGGGGAAATCAATCAGCCCCAGCATTTT
CDR3: CASSQEWGEINQPQHF
V: TRBV4-1
D: .
size: few
J: TRBJ1-5

DNA: TGCGCCAGCAGTGAGATGGGGGACAATAGCAATCAGCCCCAGCATTTT
CDR3: CASSEMGDNSNQPQHF
V: TRBV10-1
D: .
size: once
J: TRBJ1-5

DNA: TGTGCGTCACGGGACTCATCGCAGTATTTT
CDR3: CASRDSSQYF
V: TRBV6-5
D: .
size: .
J: TRBJ2-3

DNA: TGTGCCATCGGGGTGGGGGCGTATAATTCACCCCTCCACTTT
CDR3: CAIGVGAYNSPLHF
V: TRBV10-3
D: .
size: once
J: TRBJ1-6

DNA: TGTGCCAGTAGTATCGTCGGGGGGATGGGTCTGGACAATGAGCAGTTCTTC
CDR3: CASSIVGGMGLDNEQFF
V: TRBV19
D: TRBD2
size: once
J: TRBJ2-1

DNA: TGTGCCAGTAGCCGACAGTATGCTGAAGCTTTCTTT
CDR3: CASSRQYAEAFF
V: TRBV19
D: .
size: .
J: TRBJ1-1

DNA: TGTGCCAGTAGTTGGCGGTTGTTGCAGTTCTTC
CDR3: CASSWRLLQFF
V: TRBV19
D: .
size: .
J: TRBJ2-1

DNA: TGTGCCAGTCGACCGGGATTAGGAAATTCACCCCTCCACTTT
CDR3: CASRPGLGNSPLHF
V: TRBV19
D: .
size: .
J: TRBJ1-6

DNA: TGTGCCAGCAGTTACAGCAGGATAAGCACAGATACGCAGTATTTT
CDR3: CASSYSRISTDTQYF
V: TRBV6-5
D: .
size: .
J: TRBJ2-3

DNA: TGTGCCAGCATCCCCGGGACACGCGGATTCGGCTACACCTTC
CDR3: CASIPGTRGFGYTF
V: TRBV28
D: .
size: .
J: TRBJ1-2

DNA: TGTGCCAGCAGCTTAGAGCCCCAGTCCTACGAGCAGTACTTC
CDR3: CASSLEPQSYEQYF
V: TRBV11-2
D: .
size: .
J: TRBJ2-7

DNA: TGTGCCAGCAGTGAGTCTCGCGGGATGAGCTCCTACAATGAGCAGTTCTTC
CDR3: CASSESRGMSSYNEQFF
V: TRBV25-1
D: .
size: once
J: TRBJ2-1

DNA: TGTGCCAGCAGCGTAGGGGACAGGAATGAAAAACTGTTTTTT
CDR3: CASSVGDRNEKLFF
V: TRBV9
D: TRBD1
size: .
J: TRBJ1-4

DNA: TGTGCCAGCATCGTCCCCACCACGGGTGGCTACACCTTC
CDR3: CASIVPTTGGYTF
V: TRBV7-9
D: .
size: .
J: TRBJ1-2

DNA: TGTGCCAGCAGTGACAGGGGACTAGCTGGGGAGCAGTTCTTC
CDR3: CASSDRGLAGEQFF
V: TRBV6-4
D: TRBD2
size: few
J: TRBJ2-1

DNA: TGCAGCGTTGAAGCACAGGAGAACACTGAAGCTTTCTTT
CDR3: CSVEAQENTEAFF
V: TRBV29-1
D: .
size: once
J: TRBJ1-1

DNA: TGTGCCAGCAGCTTTCAAGCGGGCGAGATCTATACGCAGTATTTT
CDR3: CASSFQAGEIYTQYF
V: TRBV7-3
D: .
size: .
J: TRBJ2-3

DNA: TGTGCCAGCAGTAGAAGGACAGGGAGCTCCTATAATTCACCCCTCCACTTT
CDR3: CASSRRTGSSYNSPLHF
V: TRBV27
D: TRBD1
size: .
J: TRBJ1-6

DNA: TGTGCCAGCAGTTGGGACTCCCAGAAGACCCAGTACTTC
CDR3: CASSWDSQKTQYF
V: TRBV6-5
D: .
size: few
J: TRBJ2-5

DNA: TGCGCCAGCAGCTCCGGGACAGGGGGTACCGGGGAGCTGTTTTTT
CDR3: CASSSGTGGTGELFF
V: TRBV5-1
D: TRBD1
size: .
J: TRBJ2-2

DNA: TGTGCCAGCTCACCCTCGGGACAGGGGGCTGCGGACACTGAAGCTTTCTTT
CDR3: CASSPSGQGAADTEAFF
V: TRBV18
D: TRBD1
size: .
J: TRBJ1-1

DNA: TGTGCCAGCAGCCCGTACTGGGCAGGGGGCTTCAATGAGCAGTTCTTC
CDR3: CASSPYWAGGFNEQFF
V: TRBV28
D: TRBD1
size: .
J: TRBJ2-1

DNA: TGTGCCAGCTCACCCAAGATCGCGGGACAGGGAGAATCACCCCTCCACTTT
CDR3: CASSPKIAGQGESPLHF
V: TRBV18
D: TRBD1
size: .
J: TRBJ1-6

DNA: TGTGCCTGGAGTGTAGAGAGAACTAGCGGGAGGGCCGGGTCAAATGAGCAGTTCTTC
CDR3: CAWSVERTSGRAGSNEQFF
V: TRBV30
D: TRBD2
size: .
J: TRBJ2-1

DNA: TGCGCCAGCAGCCAAGATAAGCGGGAGAGACCCTACGAGCAGTACTTC
CDR3: CASSQDKRERPYEQYF
V: TRBV4-1
D: TRBD2
size: .
J: TRBJ2-7

DNA: TGTGCCAGCAGCCAAGGGGGCAGATTCTATGGCTACACCTTC
CDR3: CASSQGGRFYGYTF
V: TRBV3-1/TRBV3-2
D: .
size: .
J: TRBJ1-2

DNA: TGTGCCAGCAGCTTGGGGGTAGCATACGAGCAGTACTTC
CDR3: CASSLGVAYEQYF
V: TRBV5-4
D: .
size: .
J: TRBJ2-7

DNA: TGTGCCAGCAGCTTAGCGCACAGGACCTACGAGCAGTACTTC
CDR3: CASSLAHRTYEQYF
V: TRBV7-2
D: .
size: .
J: TRBJ2-7

DNA: TGTGCCAGCTCACAACCGTCCCGGGACAGGGGGGAGCAGTACTTC
CDR3: CASSQPSRDRGEQYF
V: TRBV18
D: TRBD1
size: .
J: TRBJ2-7

DNA: TGTGCCAGCAGCCGGACAGCCGGCGGGGAGCTGTTTTTT
CDR3: CASSRTAGGELFF
V: TRBV5-6
D: .
size: .
J: TRBJ2-2

DNA: TGTGCCAGTAGTATGGGCGCCGAGCAGTACTTC
CDR3: CASSMGAEQYF
V: TRBV19
D: .
size: .
J: TRBJ2-7

DNA: TGTGCCAGCAGTCAGCCGTGGGGGGACGGGCAGTACTTC
CDR3: CASSQPWGDGQYF
V: TRBV28
D: .
size: .
J: TRBJ2-7

DNA: TGTGCCAGCAGTCCTGGGCTCTATGGCTACACCTTC
CDR3: CASSPGLYGYTF
V: TRBV28
D: .
size: .
J: TRBJ1-2

DNA: TGTGCCAGCAGCCATGGGGCTGGGGTCCCAACGGTCTTC
CDR3: CASSHGAGVPTVF
V: TRBV27
D: .
size: .
J: TRBJ2-7

DNA: TGTGCCTGGAGTGTACTTAGCGGCAGCACAGATACGCAGTATTTT
CDR3: CAWSVLSGSTDTQYF
V: TRBV30
D: .
size: .
J: TRBJ2-3

DNA: TGTGCCAGCAGTTTGCCAGCGCGCCCCGGGGAGCAGTACTTC
CDR3: CASSLPARPGEQYF
V: TRBV6-5
D: .
size: .
J: TRBJ2-7